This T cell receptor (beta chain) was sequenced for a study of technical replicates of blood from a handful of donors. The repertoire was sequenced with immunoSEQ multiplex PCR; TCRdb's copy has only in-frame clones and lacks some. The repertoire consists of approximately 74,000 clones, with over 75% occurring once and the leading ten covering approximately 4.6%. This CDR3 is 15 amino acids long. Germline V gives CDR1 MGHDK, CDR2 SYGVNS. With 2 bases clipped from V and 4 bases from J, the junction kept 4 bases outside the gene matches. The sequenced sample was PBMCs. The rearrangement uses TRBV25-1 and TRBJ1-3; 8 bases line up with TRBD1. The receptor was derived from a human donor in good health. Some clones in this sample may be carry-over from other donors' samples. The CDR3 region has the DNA TGTGCCAGCAGTGAAGCGGACAGGGCCGGAAACACCATATATTTT. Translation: CASSEADRAGNTIYF.